The 15 T cell receptor beta chains listed next were all sequenced from one sample in a study of cytomegalovirus exposure and HLA in healthy donors (dated by TCRdb to 2015 to 2018). Library generation was performed with the immunoSEQ multiplex PCR assay. A mixture of 60 forward primers for TCR Vbeta segments and 13 reverse primers for TCR Jbeta segments was used in the multiplex PCR. The table was pulled from immuneACCESS by TCRdb, which kept in-frame rearrangements only. Such tables lose some clones; where checked, under half of the loss comes from unresolved V genes, and the rest has no known cause. In this sample the table shows over 150,000 clones, about four fifths of which occur a single time. The ten largest clones take up more than 7% of the sample. The sample taken for sequencing was PBMCs. These TCRs come from a male donor in good health and CMV-seropositive.

This chain connects TRBV7-2 to TRBJ2-7; 7 bases agree with TRBD2. The length of the CDR3 is 16 residues. Germline CDR1 is SGHTA and CDR2 is FQGNSA. The J segment lost 1 base and the V segment lost 4 bases, leaving 10 bases of the junction unmatched. CDR3 DNA: TGTGCCAGCAGCTACTACTGGGCTAGCGGTTCCTACGAGCAGTACTTC. Translation gives CASSYYWASGSYEQYF.

This chain joins TRBV11-2 and TRBJ2-5, with 11 bases aligning to TRBD2. J lost 5 bases, V lost 2 bases, and 13 bases had no gene match. Germline CDR1 reads SGHAT; CDR2 reads FQNNGV. The CDR3 loop spans 18 amino acids. This CDR3 is CASSLRPGLAGGRETQYF. CDR3 bases: TGTGCCAGCAGCTTAAGGCCCGGTCTAGCGGGGGGTCGGGAGACCCAGTACTTC. The complete variable domain, with remaining parts taken from reference TRBV11-2 and TRBJ2-5, reads EAGVAQSPRYKIIEKRQSVAFWCNPISGHATLYWYQQILGQGPKLLIQFQNNGVVDDSQLPKDRFSAERLKGVDSTLKIQPAKLEDSAVYLCASSLRPGLAGGRETQYFGPGTRLLVL.

This chain uses TRBV28 with TRBJ1-1; unclear D gene. CDR1 is MDHEN, CDR2 SYDVKM, per germline. The V end lost 4 bases, the J end lost 1 base, and 4 bases lay between the germline ends. This CDR3 spans 12 amino acids. The DNA of the CDR3 is TGTGCCAGCAGTTATCGGAACACTGAAGCTTTCTTT. Translating gives CASSYRNTEAFF.

CDR3 DNA sequence: TGTGCCAGCAGGCCCGACAGGAACTATGGCTACACCTTC. It yields the protein CASRPDRNYGYTF. This chain links TRBV5-6 with TRBJ1-2; maybe TRBD1 (6 bases). The germline V gene encodes CDR1 SGHDT and CDR2 YYEEEE. V was cut by 5 bases and J by 2 bases, with 10 bases left in between. The CDR3 spans 13 residues.

The chain links TRBV9 to TRBJ1-1, with D uncertain. This CDR3 is 15 amino acids long. Germline CDR1 SGDLS, CDR2 YYNGEE. The V end lost 5 bases, the J end lost 0 bases, and 14 bases lay between the germline ends. Here the CDR3 DNA reads TGTGCCAGCAGTTACTCCCCCGCGATGAACACTGAAGCTTTCTTT. It specifies CASSYSPAMNTEAFF.

This clone has just one count. V is TRBV5-1 and J is TRBJ2-7, with 8 bases fitting TRBD2. CDR3 length: 16 amino acids. Germline values: CDR1 SGHRS, CDR2 YFSETQ. V gave up 3 bases and J gave up 1 base; unmatched junction bases: 9. The CDR3 region has the DNA TGCGCCAGCAGCTCCCTTAGCGGGGCCTTTTCCTACGAGCAGTACTTC. Translated, it gives CASSSLSGAFSYEQYF. The full variable domain, in which reference TRBV5-1 and TRBJ2-7 provide the parts outside the CDR3, is KAGVTQTPRYLIKTRGQQVTLSCSPISGHRSVSWYQQTPGQGLQFLFEYFSETQRNKGNFPGRFSGRQFSNSRSEMNVSTLELGDSALYLCASSSLSGAFSYEQYFGPGTRLTVT.

The chain employs TRBV9 and TRBJ2-2, with 7 bases identical to TRBD2. The CDR3 contains 15 residues. From germline, CDR1 is SGDLS and CDR2 YYNGEE. V shed 0 bases, J shed 6 bases, and the junction held 5 bases outside the gene matches. The CDR3, as DNA: TGTGCCAGCAGCGTAGAGACTAGCCCCTCCGGGGAGCTGTTTTTT. This encodes CASSVETSPSGELFF.

This clone was seen only once. The chain combines TRBV27 with TRBJ1-6; D unclear. V was clipped by 5 bases and J by 10 bases, with 9 bases between them. CDR3 length: 12 residues. Per germline, CDR1 MNHEY and CDR2 SMNVEV (reference sequence). DNA of the CDR3: TGTGCCAGCAGTAGCGCCTGGTCACCCCTCCACTTT. Its protein is CASSSAWSPLHF.

In this sample, this clone turned up a few times. The chain has TRBV19 and TRBJ2-1, with TRBD2 as a possible D gene (5 bases). CDR1 LNHDA and CDR2 SQIVND come from the germline V gene (reference sequence). CDR3 length equals 18 residues. V was cut by 3 bases and J by 5 bases, with 23 bases left in between. The CDR3 spells CASSIAGRTTQLHNEQFF. DNA for the CDR3: TGTGCCAGTAGTATTGCGGGTCGAACAACCCAACTCCACAATGAGCAGTTCTTC.

This clone was observed once. This chain connects TRBV29-1 to TRBJ1-3, with D perhaps matching TRBD1 (6 bases). Trimming stripped 7 bases from V and 0 bases from J, with 16 bases between. This CDR3 has 15 amino acids. Per germline, CDR1 SQVTM and CDR2 ANQGSEA. The CDR3 DNA follows: TGCAGCGCTAGTTACAGGGCGAACTCTGGAAACACCATATATTTT. As protein: CSASYRANSGNTIYF.

The chain employs TRBV9 and TRBJ1-2; 7 bases are shared with TRBD1. This CDR3 region has 13 residues. Germline-derived CDR1 and CDR2 are SGDLS and YYNGEE. Trimming at V came to 5 bases and at J to 7 bases, leaving 8 bases not matched to a gene. CDR3 DNA sequence: TGTGCCAGCAGACCTACAGGGGCGGGTGGCTACACCTTC. It codes for CASRPTGAGGYTF.

V is TRBV6-6 and J is TRBJ2-2; TRBD2 agrees at 8 bases. CDR1 is MNHNY and CDR2 is SVGAGI in the germline V gene (reference sequence). This CDR3 comprises 16 residues. Trimming removed 2 bases from V and 0 bases from J; junction bases left unmatched: 2. The CDR3 sequence is CASSYRGGPNTGELFF. As DNA, the CDR3 is TGTGCCAGCAGTTACCGCGGGGGGCCGAACACCGGGGAGCTGTTTTTT.

The gene calls are TRBV6-5 and TRBJ2-7; 9 bases line up with TRBD2. V lost 8 bases to trimming and J lost 6 bases; unmatched junction nucleotides: 14. Germline values: CDR1 MNHEY, CDR2 SVGAGI. This CDR3 is built from 15 residues. The CDR3 region is CASSDPRGGFGEQYF. The CDR3 coding sequence is TGTGCCAGCTCGGACCCGCGGGGGGGATTCGGCGAGCAGTACTTC.

The rearrangement joins TRBV29-1 to TRBJ1-2, with D unresolved. Germline CDR1 is SQVTM and CDR2 is ANQGSEA. CDR3 size: 15 residues. With 6 bases removed from V and 1 base from J, the gap between germline ends came to 18 bases. The CDR3 is CSVAYPGKVNYGYTF. The CDR3 DNA sequence: TGCAGCGTCGCCTATCCGGGGAAGGTTAACTATGGCTACACCTTC.

The chain is built from TRBV27 and TRBJ1-6, with 11 bases lining up with TRBD1. Germline V gives CDR1 MNHEY, CDR2 SMNVEV (reference sequence). The CDR3 is 16 residues long. Trimming at V came to 5 bases and at J to 15 bases, leaving 15 bases not matched to a gene. The CDR3 is CASSAGTGGLTGVLHF. The CDR3 nucleotides read TGTGCCAGCAGTGCCGGGACAGGGGGGCTAACAGGAGTCCTCCACTTT.